Listed here is a single TCR beta chain. This sample is drawn from a study of graft-versus-host responses after intestinal transplantation. About the research overall: Each recipient received anti-thymocyte globulin induction, then tacrolimus and steroids for approximately three years.

This CDR3 region has 15 residues. Trimming at V came to 0 bases and at J to 5 bases, leaving 2 bases not matched to a gene. Germline lookup yields CDR1 SGDLS and CDR2 YYNGEE. Here immunoSEQ multiplex PCR was the method, and the copy in TCRdb shows in-frame clones only, minus some. The sample contains about 57,000 clones, 70% to 90% of which appear only once. The sequencing used PBMCs, collected 26 days after transplant. This chain joins TRBV9 and TRBJ1-4, with 9 positions matching TRBD1. The clonotype comes from a human patient who received an intestinal transplant, so some T cells may come from the graft donor. DNA of the CDR3: TGTGCCAGCAGCGTAGGGACAGGGGCAAATGAAAAACTGTTTTTT. Translation: CASSVGTGANEKLFF. The full variable domain, with the rest looked up from reference TRBV9 and TRBJ1-4, is DSGVTQTPKHLITATGQRVTLRCSPRSGDLSVYWYQQSLDQGLQFLIQYYNGEERAKGNILERFSAQQFPDLHSELNLSSLELGDSALYFCASSVGTGANEKLFFGSGTQLSVL.